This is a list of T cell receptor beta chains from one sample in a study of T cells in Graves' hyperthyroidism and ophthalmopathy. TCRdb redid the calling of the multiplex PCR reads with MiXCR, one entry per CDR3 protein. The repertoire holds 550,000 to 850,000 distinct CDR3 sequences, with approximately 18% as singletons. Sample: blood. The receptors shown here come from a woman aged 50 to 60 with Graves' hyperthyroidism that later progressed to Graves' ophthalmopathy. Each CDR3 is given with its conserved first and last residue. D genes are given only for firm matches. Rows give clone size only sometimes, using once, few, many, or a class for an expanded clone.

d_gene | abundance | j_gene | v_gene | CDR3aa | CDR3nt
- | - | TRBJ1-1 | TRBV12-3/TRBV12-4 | CASSSYVERNTEAFF | TGTGCCAGCAGCTCCTACGTAGAACGCAACACTGAAGCTTTCTTT
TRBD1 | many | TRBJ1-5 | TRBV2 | CASEDRKSQPQHF | TGTGCCAGCGAGGACAGGAAAAGTCAGCCCCAGCATTTT
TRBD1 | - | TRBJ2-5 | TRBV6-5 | CASSYHSTGVGQETQYF | TGTGCCAGCAGTTACCACTCGACAGGGGTTGGCCAAGAGACCCAGTACTTC
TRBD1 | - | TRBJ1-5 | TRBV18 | CASSPRGPGTGVGSNQPQHF | TGTGCCAGCTCACCACGAGGCCCGGGGACAGGGGTAGGGAGCAATCAGCCCCAGCATTTT
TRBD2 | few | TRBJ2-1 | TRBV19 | CASSIDISGGLYNEQFF | TGTGCCAGTAGTATAGATATTAGCGGGGGACTATACAATGAGCAGTTCTTC
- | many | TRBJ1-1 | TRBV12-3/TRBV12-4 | CASSFRGARDTEAFF | TGTGCCAGCAGTTTTCGGGGGGCGCGGGACACTGAAGCTTTCTTT
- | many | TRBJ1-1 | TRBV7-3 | CASRSIRANTEAFF | TGTGCCAGCAGGTCAATCCGGGCGAACACTGAAGCTTTCTTT
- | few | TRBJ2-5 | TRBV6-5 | CASSYSYGEETQYF | TGTGCCAGCAGTTACTCTTACGGGGAGGAGACCCAGTACTTC
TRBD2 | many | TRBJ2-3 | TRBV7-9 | CASSTSGSTDTQYF | TGTGCCAGCAGCACTAGCGGTAGCACAGATACGCAGTATTTT
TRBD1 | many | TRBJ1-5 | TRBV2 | CASSEDRGRPQHF | TGTGCCAGCAGTGAGGACAGGGGGCGACCCCAGCATTTT
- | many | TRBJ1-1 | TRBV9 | CASSVQTNTEAFF | TGTGCCAGCAGCGTGCAGACTAACACTGAAGCTTTCTTT
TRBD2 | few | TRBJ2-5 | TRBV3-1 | CASSDRAGGYQETQYF | TGTGCCAGCAGTGATAGAGCGGGGGGCTACCAAGAGACCCAGTACTTC
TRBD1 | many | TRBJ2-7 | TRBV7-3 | CASSSNRGYEQYF | TGTGCCAGCAGCAGTAACAGGGGCTACGAGCAGTACTTC
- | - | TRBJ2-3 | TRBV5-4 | CASSPGGDSLTDTQYF | TGTGCCAGCAGCCCCGGAGGTGACAGCCTCACAGATACGCAGTATTTT